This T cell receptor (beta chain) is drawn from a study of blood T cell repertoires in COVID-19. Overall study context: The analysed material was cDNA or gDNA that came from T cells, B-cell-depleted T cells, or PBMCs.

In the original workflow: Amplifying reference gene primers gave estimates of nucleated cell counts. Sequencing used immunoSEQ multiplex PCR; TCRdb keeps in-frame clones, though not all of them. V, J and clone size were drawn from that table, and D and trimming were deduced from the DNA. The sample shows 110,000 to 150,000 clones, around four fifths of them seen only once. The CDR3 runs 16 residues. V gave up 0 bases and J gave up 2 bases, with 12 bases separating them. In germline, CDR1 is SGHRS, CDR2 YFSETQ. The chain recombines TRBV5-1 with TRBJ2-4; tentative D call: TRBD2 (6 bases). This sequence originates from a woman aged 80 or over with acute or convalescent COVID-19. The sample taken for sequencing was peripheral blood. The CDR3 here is CASSLDRAGTKNIQYF. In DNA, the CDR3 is TGCGCCAGCAGCTTGGACAGAGCGGGTACCAAAAACATTCAGTACTTC.